A single sample is the source of the 24 T cell receptor beta chains below, sequenced in a study of CD8 T cells in Susac syndrome (dated by TCRdb to the late 2010s). Library creation used the immunoSEQ multiplex PCR assay. RNA was extracted using the RNeasy kit, and roughly 0.5 to 1 ug of the RNA was reverse transcribed with random hexamers. TCRdb reprocessed the public reads (quality trimming at Q25 with fastp, clone calling with MiXCR) and kept in-frame beta chains. Each record represents a unique CDR3 protein, reported with the most common genes and DNA among its rows. The sample data list tens of thousands of distinct CDR3 sequences, and around 96% of these were observed just once. The ten top clones hold 0.5% to 0.7% of the sample. The sequencing input was CD8+ T cells from PBMCs. The receptor set was obtained from a human donor with multiple sclerosis.

The chain couples TRBV7-3 to TRBJ2-2; weak D call: TRBD1 (5 bases). Looked up from germline, CDR1 is SGHTA and CDR2 is FQGTGA. CDR3 length: 14 amino acids. Trimming stripped 5 bases from V and 5 bases from J, with 12 bases between. The CDR3 DNA is TGTGCCAGCAGCCTTATCCCAGGGACCGGGGAGCTGTTTTTT. Translated, it gives CASSLIPGTGELFF. Based on the CDR3 plus reference TRBV7-3 and TRBJ2-2, the full variable domain is GAGVSQTPSNKVTEKGKYVELRCDPISGHTALYWYRQSLGQGPEFLIYFQGTGAADDSGLPNDRFFAVRPEGSVSTLKIQRTERGDSAVYLCASSLIPGTGELFFGEGSRLTVL.

This chain uses TRBV6-4 with TRBJ2-3; 10 bases fit TRBD2. Germline lookup yields CDR1 MRHNA and CDR2 SNTAGT. The CDR3 sequence is 15 residues long. With 6 bases clipped from V and 2 bases from J, the junction kept 5 bases outside the gene matches. The CDR3, as DNA: TGTGCCAGCAGCCCCGGGACTAGCGACACAGATACGCAGTATTTT. Translating gives CASSPGTSDTDTQYF.

The V gene is TRBV4-1, the J gene TRBJ2-5; the match to TRBD2 covers 7 bases. The CDR3 is 14 residues long. Germline CDR1 is MGHRA and CDR2 is YSYEKL. The junction had 7 bases not matched to a gene; V was cut back by 5 bases and J by 4 bases. The CDR3 sequence is CASSARELSETQYF. The DNA of the CDR3 is TGCGCCAGCAGCGCGCGGGAGTTGTCAGAGACCCAGTACTTC.

The chain uses TRBV15 and TRBJ2-6; D is possibly TRBD1 (5 bases). CDR3 size: 16 residues. Trimming cost V 0 bases and J 0 bases, with 6 bases left between them. The germline V gene encodes CDR1 LNHNV and CDR2 YYDKDF (reference sequence). The DNA of the CDR3 is TGTGCCACCAGCAGAGAAGGGGACTCTGGGGCCAACGTCCTGACTTTC. Residues: CATSREGDSGANVLTF. The variable domain in full, with the rest retrieved from reference TRBV15 and TRBJ2-6, is DAMVIQNPRYQVTQFGKPVTLSCSQTLNHNVMYWYQQKSSQAPKLLFHYYDKDFNNEADTPDNFQSRRPNTSFCFLDIRSPGLGDTAMYLCATSREGDSGANVLTFGAGSRLTVL.

The chain links TRBV4-2 to TRBJ2-1; TRBD2 is a possible D gene (6 bases). Germline loops: CDR1 LGHNA, CDR2 YNFKEQ. The CDR3 extends over 15 amino acids. V shed 8 bases and J shed 7 bases, with 21 bases lying between them. CDR3 nucleotides: TGTGCCAGCGGTACTGTGGAGGCCGCGGGGAATGAGCAGTTCTTC. It is translated as CASGTVEAAGNEQFF.

In its sample, this clonotype was seen once. The V call is TRBV4-2, the J call TRBJ2-7; D unclear. The germline V and J ends were trimmed by 0 bases and 3 bases, with 6 bases remaining between them. The CDR3 totals 13 residues. Germline V gives CDR1 LGHNA, CDR2 YNFKEQ. The CDR3 loop is CASSQDHLYEQYF. The CDR3 bases are TGTGCCAGCAGCCAAGATCACCTCTACGAGCAGTACTTC.

This clonotype showed up just once. As DNA, the CDR3 is TGCAGTGCTACTAGCGGGCGTGACTCCTACGAGCAGTACTTC. Protein: CSATSGRDSYEQYF. This chain links TRBV20-1 with TRBJ2-7; 8 nucleotides line up with TRBD2. The junction had 5 bases not matched to a gene; V was cut back by 4 bases and J by 0 bases. This CDR3 has 14 residues. Germline CDR1 reads DFQATT; CDR2 reads SNEGSKA (reference sequence).

The chain is built from TRBV11-1 and TRBJ2-7; 9 positions match TRBD2. Unmatched junction bases numbered 21, after V lost 5 bases and J lost 1 base. Germline CDR1 and CDR2: SGHAT and FQDESV (reference sequence). CDR3 length: 20 residues. Here the CDR3 reads CASSPDRYGTSGRNSYEQYF. The CDR3, as DNA: TGTGCCAGCAGCCCAGACCGTTACGGGACGAGCGGGAGGAATTCCTACGAGCAGTACTTC. Full variable domain (remainder filled in from reference TRBV11-1 and TRBJ2-7): EAEVAQSPRYKITEKSQAVAFWCDPISGHATLYWYRQILGQGPELLVQFQDESVVDDSQLPKDRFSAERLKGVDSTLKIQPAELGDSAMYLCASSPDRYGTSGRNSYEQYFGPGTRLTVT.

The J gene is TRBJ1-2, the V gene TRBV28, with 7 bases aligning to TRBD1. CDR3 length: 15 residues. Germline V gives CDR1 MDHEN, CDR2 SYDVKM. The trim removed 6 bases at V and 1 base at J, leaving 8 bases unmatched. The CDR3, as DNA: TGTGCCAGCAGACCAAGCTGGGACAGTAACTATGGCTACACCTTC. Amino acid sequence: CASRPSWDSNYGYTF.

The sample holds one count of this clonotype. This rearrangement joins TRBV15 to TRBJ2-1, with unresolved D. Germline V CDR1 and CDR2: LNHNV, YYDKDF (reference sequence). The CDR3 is 15 residues long. V shed 0 bases and J shed 3 bases, with 9 bases lying between them. The CDR3 DNA reads as TGTGCCACCAGCAGAGATAGCAACAGCTACAATGAGCAGTTCTTC. It is translated as CATSRDSNSYNEQFF. Full variable domain (missing parts from reference TRBV15 and TRBJ2-1): DAMVIQNPRYQVTQFGKPVTLSCSQTLNHNVMYWYQQKSSQAPKLLFHYYDKDFNNEADTPDNFQSRRPNTSFCFLDIRSPGLGDTAMYLCATSRDSNSYNEQFFGPGTRLTVL.

The V gene is TRBV2, the J gene TRBJ2-3; D gene uncertain. The CDR3 runs to 12 residues. The V and J ends lost 6 bases and 6 bases respectively, with 10 bases between them. Germline loops: CDR1 SNHLY, CDR2 FYNNEI. CDR3 bases: TGTGCCAGCAGCGCTGAAGGGGATACGCAGTATTTT. This gives the protein CASSAEGDTQYF.

The J gene is TRBJ2-6, the V gene TRBV13; maybe TRBD2 (5 bases). With 5 bases removed from V and 0 bases from J, the gap between germline ends came to 14 bases. Germline lookup yields CDR1 PRHDT and CDR2 FYEKMQ (reference sequence). There are 17 residues in the CDR3. The CDR3 loop is CASSPSRHISGANVLTF. In DNA, the CDR3 is TGTGCCAGCAGCCCTAGCCGACATATCTCTGGGGCCAACGTCCTGACTTTC.

V gene TRBV12-3 or TRBV12-4 combines with J gene TRBJ2-5, with a weak D call TRBD2 (6 bases). This CDR3 spans 16 amino acids. The V end lost 3 bases, the J end lost 5 bases, and 19 bases lay between the germline ends. The CDR3 sequence: CASSLSLEGPGETQYF. The CDR3 region has the DNA TGTGCCAGCAGTTTGTCACTGGAGGGGCCGGGGGAGACCCAGTACTTC.

The genes are TRBV30 and TRBJ1-1; D unclear. Germline CDR1 and CDR2: GTSNPN and SVGIG (reference sequence). CDR3 length: 11 residues. The ends were cut back, 0 bases at V and 7 bases at J, with 6 bases in the middle. For the CDR3, the DNA is TGTGCCTGGAGTGTACCATTTGAAGCTTTCTTT. This translates into CAWSVPFEAFF. Filled out from reference TRBV30 and TRBJ1-1, the complete variable domain reads SQTIHQWPATLVQPVGSPLSLECTVEGTSNPNLYWYRQAAGRGLQLLFYSVGIGQISSEVPQNLSASRPQDRQFILSSKKLLLSDSGFYLCAWSVPFEAFFGQGTRLTVV.

The chain carries TRBV24-1 and TRBJ2-1; D call uncertain. The germline gives CDR1 KGHDR, CDR2 SFDVKD. The CDR3 has 13 residues. V was clipped by 6 bases and J by 0 bases, with 5 bases between them. Here the CDR3 DNA reads TGTGCCACCAGTTACGGCTCCTACAATGAGCAGTTCTTC. This translates into CATSYGSYNEQFF.

The chain is built from TRBV3-1 and TRBJ2-2; 7 nucleotides agree with TRBD2. The length of the CDR3 is 16 residues. Germline lookup yields CDR1 LGHDT and CDR2 YNNKEL (reference sequence). The ends lost 4 bases at V and 5 bases at J; junction bases unmatched: 10. The CDR3 DNA follows: TGTGCCAGCAGCCCGCTTTTAGCGGGTGGGACCGGGGAGCTGTTTTTT. The encoded protein is CASSPLLAGGTGELFF.

The chain links TRBV9 to TRBJ2-7, with a weak D call TRBD1 (5 bases). The CDR3 runs to 13 residues. Germline values: CDR1 SGDLS, CDR2 YYNGEE. The V and J ends lost 0 bases and 5 bases respectively, with 9 bases between them. The CDR3 protein is CASSVVSGNEQYF. CDR3 sequence (DNA): TGTGCCAGCAGCGTAGTTTCAGGGAACGAGCAGTACTTC.

The genes are TRBV3-1 and TRBJ1-2; 9 bases are shared with TRBD1. CDR1 is LGHDT, CDR2 YNNKEL, per germline (reference sequence). Trimming removed 3 bases from V and 4 bases from J; junction bases left unmatched: 0. CDR3 length equals 13 residues. The CDR3 region is CASSQDRGYGYTF. The CDR3 DNA reads as TGTGCCAGCAGCCAGGACAGGGGCTATGGCTACACCTTC.

J is TRBJ2-7 and V is TRBV7-8; 7 bases align to TRBD2. Germline V lookup: CDR1 SGHVS, CDR2 FQNEAQ. The length of the CDR3 is 15 residues. The V segment lost 0 bases and the J segment 2 bases; nucleotides outside the gene matches: 4. CDR3 amino acids: CASSLAASGPYEQYF. DNA of the CDR3: TGTGCCAGCAGCTTAGCGGCTAGCGGTCCCTACGAGCAGTACTTC.

V gene TRBV20-1 combines with J gene TRBJ2-1, with unresolved D. Germline CDR1 reads DFQATT; CDR2 reads SNEGSKA (reference sequence). Trimming shortened V by 5 bases and J by 0 bases, and 11 bases separated the two germline ends. The CDR3 runs 14 residues. The CDR3 sequence is CSALSSLSYNEQFF. The CDR3 DNA follows: TGCAGTGCTCTATCCTCACTCTCCTACAATGAGCAGTTCTTC.

The chain couples TRBV27 to TRBJ2-1; D call uncertain. The CDR3 sequence is 15 residues long. Germline CDR1 and CDR2: MNHEY and SMNVEV (reference sequence). Trimming took off 7 bases at V and 2 bases at J, with 15 bases between the two ends. The CDR3 nucleotides are TGTGCCAGCAACGATACCCCCGAGCCCTACAATGAGCAGTTCTTC. Its protein product is CASNDTPEPYNEQFF.

The CDR3 reads CASSSIPGQLTDTQYF. CDR3 sequence (DNA): TGCGCCAGCAGCTCCATTCCGGGACAGTTGACAGATACGCAGTATTTT. The chain is built from TRBV5-1 and TRBJ2-3; 7 nucleotides line up with TRBD1. V was pared by 3 bases and J by 3 bases, with 10 bases of the junction left unmatched. This CDR3 spans 16 amino acids. Per the germline V gene, CDR1 is SGHRS and CDR2 is YFSETQ.

The rearrangement uses TRBV18 and TRBJ2-4; D is unresolved. The CDR3 runs to 17 residues. Between the trimmed V and J ends, which lost 3 bases and 4 bases, there was a span of 19 bases. CDR1 and CDR2 from the germline V gene are KGHSH and LQKENI. CDR3 protein: CASSPLISAPNKNIQYF. In DNA form, the CDR3 reads TGTGCCAGCTCACCTTTGATTTCAGCGCCCAATAAAAACATTCAGTACTTC.

In DNA form, the CDR3 reads TGTGCCTCCGCGGGGGAGACTGGTCGGGGGAAGCAGTTCTTC. Encoded protein: CASAGETGRGKQFF. The V and J genes are TRBV12-3 or TRBV12-4 and TRBJ2-1, with TRBD2 identical over 7 bases. V lost 11 bases, J lost 11 bases, and 18 bases stayed unmatched. The CDR3 loop spans 14 amino acids.